The rows below give T cell receptor beta chains drawn from one sample of a study of T-cell reconstitution after alpha-beta-depleted transplantation in children. TCRdb reprocessed the PCR reads with MiXCR, giving one entry per CDR3 protein. In the table there are about half a million distinct CDR3 sequences, under 15% of which are singletons. The sequencing here drew on PBMCs from the stem cell graft donor, taken from the stem cell graft. Receptors originate from a human donor who donated a stem cell graft to a child with combined immunodeficiency. The CDR3 runs from the conserved cysteine through the conserved F or W. The D gene is left open where the match is weak. Clone size appears in some rows only: once, few, many, or a class for an expanded clone.

- few TRBJ2-2 TRBV4-2 TGTGCCAGCAGCCAAGAGTCCACCGGGGAGCTGTTTTTT CASSQESTGELFF
- many TRBJ2-1 TRBV9 TGTGCCAGCAGCGTCTCACGACTAGTCAATGAGCAGTTCTTC CASSVSRLVNEQFF
TRBD1 - TRBJ2-3 TRBV11-2 TGTGCCAGCAGCAGGACAGGGGGCTTTGTATCAACAGATACGCAGTATTTT CASSRTGGFVSTDTQYF
- - TRBJ2-1 TRBV12-3/TRBV12-4 TGTGCCAGCAGTTTGCACAGGGGAGGCTCCTACAATGAGCAGTTCTTC CASSLHRGGSYNEQFF
TRBD2 - TRBJ2-7 TRBV11-2 TGTGCCAGCAGCTTATCGACTAGCGCGGCTTACGAGCAGTACTTC CASSLSTSAAYEQYF
TRBD2 - TRBJ2-7 TRBV12-3/TRBV12-4 TGTGCCAGCAGTTTATACCCTAGCGGGGCTACATCCTACGAGCAGTACTTC CASSLYPSGATSYEQYF
TRBD1 few TRBJ1-1 TRBV9 TGTGCCAGCAGCACATGGACAGGAACTGAAGCTTTCTTT CASSTWTGTEAFF
TRBD2 few TRBJ2-2 TRBV7-6 TGTGCCAGCAACCACCTGGGGGTAGCGGGATCGTTGAACACCGGGGAGCTGTTTTTT CASNHLGVAGSLNTGELFF
TRBD1 few TRBJ1-5 TRBV6-1 TGTGCCAGCAGTGGACCATCGACCGGGACAGATAATCAGCCCCAGCATTTT CASSGPSTGTDNQPQHF
- many TRBJ2-1 TRBV12-3/TRBV12-4 TGTGCCAGCAGCCGGACGGAGGGCTCGCAGTTCTTC CASSRTEGSQFF
- - TRBJ2-4 TRBV5-1 TGCGCCAGCAGCACCGGGTTCGACATTCAGTACTTC CASSTGFDIQYF
- few TRBJ1-2 TRBV28 TGTGCCAGCAGTTTAAATGTGAATGGCTACACCTTC CASSLNVNGYTF